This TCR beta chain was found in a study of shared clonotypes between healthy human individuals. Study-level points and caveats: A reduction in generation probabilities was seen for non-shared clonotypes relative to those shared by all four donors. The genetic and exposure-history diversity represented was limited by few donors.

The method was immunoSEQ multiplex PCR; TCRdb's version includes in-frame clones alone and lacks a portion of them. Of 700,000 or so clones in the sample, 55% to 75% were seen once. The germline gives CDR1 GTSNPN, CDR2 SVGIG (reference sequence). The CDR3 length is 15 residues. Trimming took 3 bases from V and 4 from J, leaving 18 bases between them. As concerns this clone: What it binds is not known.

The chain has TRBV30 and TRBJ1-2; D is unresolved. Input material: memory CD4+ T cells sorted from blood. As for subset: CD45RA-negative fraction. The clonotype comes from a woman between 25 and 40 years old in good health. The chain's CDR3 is CAWRRRTGRLYGYTF. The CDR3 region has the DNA TGTGCCTGGAGGCGTAGGACCGGCCGTCTCTATGGCTACACCTTC.